These 11 T cell receptor beta chains came from one sample sequenced in a study of T cells after yellow fever vaccination. One entry per CDR3 protein, called by TCRdb with MiXCR from the 5' RACE reads. The table shows 300,000 or so distinct CDR3 sequences, with 10% to 15% occurring only once. Material: CD4+ T cells sorted from PBMCs, obtained 45 days after the yellow fever booster vaccination. The source of these receptors is a man between 25 and 39 years old who received the YFV17D yellow fever vaccine.

This clonotype was recorded a few times. This chain uses TRBV11-2 with TRBJ1-4, with a possible D match to TRBD1 (6 bases). V was clipped by 1 base and J by 3 bases, with 6 bases between them. The V gene's germline CDR1 is SGHAT and CDR2 FQNNGV. This CDR3 has 14 amino acids. DNA for the CDR3: TGTGCCAGCAGCTTAGCAGGGGCTAATGAAAAACTGTTTTTT. Its protein product is CASSLAGANEKLFF.

The V and J genes are TRBV3-1 and TRBJ2-7; 11 nucleotides agree with TRBD2. CDR3 length equals 14 residues. The V segment lost 5 bases and the J segment 6 bases; nucleotides outside the gene matches: 6. Germline lookup yields CDR1 LGHDT and CDR2 YNNKEL (reference sequence). CDR3 coding DNA: TGTGCCAGCAGCGTACTAGCGGGAGCGGGCGAGCAGTACTTC. Its protein product is CASSVLAGAGEQYF.

This clonotype has just a few counts. The chain is built from TRBV7-2 and TRBJ2-7; D may be TRBD2 (6 bases). Germline loops: CDR1 SGHTA, CDR2 FQGNSA. The CDR3 has 16 amino acids. V was trimmed by 5 bases and J by 0 bases, leaving 17 bases between them. The CDR3 sequence is CASSVRGGLSSYEQYF. Here the CDR3 DNA reads TGTGCCAGCAGCGTCCGTGGGGGACTGAGCTCCTACGAGCAGTACTTC.

The chain employs TRBV20-1 and TRBJ2-7; 11 nucleotides line up with TRBD1. The ends lost 6 bases at V and 4 bases at J; junction bases unmatched: 5. The CDR3 is made up of 13 amino acids. Germline lookup yields CDR1 DFQATT and CDR2 SNEGSKA (reference sequence). CDR3 in DNA: TGCAGTGCGCACGGGGACAGGGGGTACGAGCAGTACTTC. This translates into CSAHGDRGYEQYF.

This clonotype has just a few counts. The chain has TRBV18 and TRBJ1-2, with D perhaps matching TRBD1 (5 bases). The germline V and J ends were trimmed by 0 bases and 6 bases, with 14 bases remaining between them. This CDR3 region has 15 residues. Germline CDR1 is KGHSH and CDR2 is LQKENI. CDR3 nucleotide sequence: TGTGCCAGCTCACCACCGGGGACCCGCTACGATGGCTACACCTTC. It translates to CASSPPGTRYDGYTF. The full variable domain, rest sourced from reference TRBV18 and TRBJ1-2, is NAGVMQNPRHLVRRRGQEARLRCSPMKGHSHVYWYRQLPEEGLKFMVYLQKENIIDESGMPKERFSAEFPKEGPSILRIQQVVRGDSAAYFCASSPPGTRYDGYTFGSGTRLTVV.

V is TRBV20-1 and J is TRBJ2-3; 7 bases are shared with TRBD2. Germline CDR1 and CDR2: DFQATT and SNEGSKA (reference sequence). V was pared by 3 bases and J by 2 bases, with 2 bases of the junction left unmatched. CDR3 length: 13 residues. CDR3 protein: CSARSGITDTQYF. Here the CDR3 DNA reads TGCAGTGCTAGGAGCGGGATCACAGATACGCAGTATTTT.

This clonotype was seen once. The genes are TRBV19 and TRBJ2-7, with TRBD1 matching 9 bases. Germline assignment: CDR1 LNHDA and CDR2 SQIVND (reference sequence). This CDR3 contains 17 residues. V was pared by 6 bases and J by 2 bases, with 14 bases of the junction left unmatched. CDR3 in amino acids: CASSRGLGQGSTYEQYF. The CDR3 region has the DNA TGTGCCAGTAGCCGGGGGCTTGGACAGGGGTCCACCTACGAGCAGTACTTC.

The V call is TRBV2, the J call TRBJ2-4, with D perhaps TRBD1 (6 bases). CDR1 SNHLY and CDR2 FYNNEI come from the germline V gene. Trimming took off 6 bases at V and 7 bases at J, with 19 bases between the two ends. CDR3 length: 15 residues. The CDR3 nucleotides read TGTGCCAGCAGCGATGGGACCGGCCAGGGGAACATTCAGTACTTC. This codes for CASSDGTGQGNIQYF.

The chain couples TRBV25-1 to TRBJ2-2; D is possibly TRBD2 (6 bases). CDR1 is MGHDK, CDR2 SYGVNS, per germline. V was clipped by 1 base and J by 1 base, with 10 bases between them. CDR3 length: 16 amino acids. The CDR3 sequence: CASSEWAGMNTGELFF. CDR3 nucleotide sequence: TGTGCCAGCAGTGAATGGGCGGGGATGAACACCGGGGAGCTGTTTTTT.

The chain uses TRBV20-1 and TRBJ2-7; 9 positions agree with TRBD1. Germline-derived CDR1 and CDR2 are DFQATT and SNEGSKA (reference sequence). CDR3 length: 15 amino acids. Trimming removed 0 bases from V and 7 bases from J; junction bases left unmatched: 10. CDR3 sequence reads: CSARDVDRGSREQYF. The CDR3 DNA reads as TGCAGTGCTAGAGATGTGGACAGGGGATCCAGAGAGCAGTACTTC.

This clonotype was seen more than once but under ten times. CDR3 sequence: CASSFGPHPHNEQFF. CDR3 DNA sequence: TGTGCCAGCAGTTTCGGCCCCCATCCTCACAATGAGCAGTTCTTC. This rearrangement joins TRBV28 to TRBJ2-1; the D is unclear. The CDR3 runs 15 residues. With 3 bases removed from V and 5 bases from J, the gap between germline ends came to 14 bases. Germline V CDR1 and CDR2: MDHEN, SYDVKM.